A selection of T cell receptor beta chains follows, all from one sample in a study of CD8 T cells in ankylosing spondylitis. TCRdb called the 5' RACE reads again in MiXCR, with one record for every CDR3 protein. The sample comprises about 140,000 distinct CDR3 sequences, around 32% of which are singletons, and approximately 5.9% rests with the top ten. Sequenced sample: synovial fluid, either unsorted or a sorted T cell fraction (not recorded which). Receptor source: a male donor with ankylosing spondylitis. CDR3s include the opening cysteine and the closing phenylalanine or tryptophan. D genes are given only for firm matches. Rows may omit the clone size; those that give it use once, few, many or a size class.

v_gene	abundance	j_gene	d_gene	CDR3nt	CDR3aa
TRBV6-5	few	TRBJ2-7	TRBD2	TGTGCCAGCAGTTACACCTCCATTAGCGGGAGCTTGGGTTCGACGTACTTC	CASSYTSISGSLGSTYF
TRBV4-2	once	TRBJ2-7	TRBD1	TGTGCCAGCAGCCCCGGACAGGGCGGTCACGAGCAGTACTTC	CASSPGQGGHEQYF
TRBV5-1	many	TRBJ2-2	.	TGCGCCAGCAGCTTGGCCAAGGGTGTAGGGAACACCGGGGAGCTGTTTTTT	CASSLAKGVGNTGELFF
TRBV18	few	TRBJ2-5	TRBD1	TGTGCCAGCTCACCAACAGGGGGTAAAGAGACCCAGTACTTC	CASSPTGGKETQYF
TRBV20-1	.	TRBJ2-5	TRBD1	TGCAGTGCGACACCGGGACAGCAGTTAGAGACCCAGTACTTC	CSATPGQQLETQYF
TRBV28	.	TRBJ2-3	.	TGTGCCAGCAGTTTATATTCGGGGGTGGGCACAGATACGCAGTATTTT	CASSLYSGVGTDTQYF
TRBV28	.	TRBJ2-7	TRBD1	TGTGCCAGCAGTCCCTCCGGGACAGGAAAGGGTCGCGAGCAGTACTTC	CASSPSGTGKGREQYF
TRBV20-1	many	TRBJ1-1	.	TGCAGTGCTAGAGCAAACAGGGTGAACACTGAAGCTTTCTTT	CSARANRVNTEAFF
TRBV7-8	many	TRBJ2-7	.	TGTGCCAGCAGCGGTCGAGGGAGAGACGAGCAGTACTTC	CASSGRGRDEQYF
TRBV12-3/TRBV12-4	.	TRBJ2-1	.	TGTGCCAGCAGATTCGGAGCCGGGTCCTACAATGAGCAGTTCTTC	CASRFGAGSYNEQFF
TRBV5-6	few	TRBJ1-1	.	TGTGCCAGCAGCTTCTTCGACACTGAAGCTTTCTTT	CASSFFDTEAFF